Listed below are T cell receptor beta chains from one sample, sequenced in a study of CD8 T cells in Susac syndrome. MiXCR, applied by TCRdb to the immunoSEQ multiplex PCR reads, yields one record per CDR3 protein. The sample carries around 160,000 distinct CDR3 sequences, approximately 95% recorded once. Sequenced material: CD4+ T cells from PBMCs. Receptors were obtained from a human donor with multiple sclerosis. CDR3s include the opening cysteine and the closing phenylalanine or tryptophan. Each record gives: V gene, D gene, J gene, clone size, CDR3 protein, CDR3 DNA. A D gene is named only where the DNA matches it firmly. Clone size is given for some rows only: seen once, a few or many times, or a class if the clone is expanded.

V: TRBV19; D: .; J: TRBJ1-5; size: few; CDR3: CAVGQFNQPQHF; DNA: TGTGCCGTGGGGCAGTTCAATCAGCCCCAGCATTTT
V: TRBV20-1; D: TRBD2; J: TRBJ2-4; size: .; CDR3: CGWTSGAKNIQYF; DNA: TGCGGGTGGACTAGCGGAGCCAAAAACATTCAGTACTTC
V: TRBV5-4; D: TRBD1; J: TRBJ2-7; size: .; CDR3: CASSWGTGGDEQYF; DNA: TGTGCCAGCAGCTGGGGGACAGGGGGCGACGAGCAGTACTTC
V: TRBV30; D: .; J: TRBJ2-1; size: .; CDR3: CAWSVYNEQFF; DNA: TGTGCCTGGAGTGTATACAATGAGCAGTTCTTC
V: TRBV2; D: .; J: TRBJ2-2; size: .; CDR3: CASSEAPSGELFF; DNA: TGTGCCAGCAGTGAAGCGCCCAGCGGGGAGCTGTTTTTT
V: TRBV6-2/TRBV6-3; D: .; J: TRBJ1-1; size: .; CDR3: CASRMDSNTEAFF; DNA: TGTGCCAGCAGGATGGACAGCAACACTGAAGCTTTCTTT
V: TRBV11-2; D: TRBD1; J: TRBJ2-5; size: .; CDR3: CASSRSLTGQAQYF; DNA: TGTGCCAGCAGCAGATCATTGACAGGGCAGGCCCAGTACTTC
V: TRBV12-3/TRBV12-4; D: .; J: TRBJ2-7; size: .; CDR3: CASSLRTDIYEQYF; DNA: TGTGCCAGCAGTCTCAGGACAGATATCTACGAGCAGTACTTC
V: TRBV28; D: .; J: TRBJ2-1; size: .; CDR3: CASTTSVNEQFF; DNA: TGTGCCAGCACCACCTCGGTCAATGAGCAGTTCTTC
V: TRBV11-2; D: TRBD2; J: TRBJ2-1; size: .; CDR3: CASSPRLAGFYNEQFF; DNA: TGTGCCAGCAGCCCTCGACTAGCGGGATTCTACAATGAGCAGTTCTTC
V: TRBV6-1; D: .; J: TRBJ1-5; size: .; CDR3: CAISSNQPQHF; DNA: TGTGCCATCTCAAGCAATCAGCCCCAGCATTTT
V: TRBV24-1; D: TRBD1; J: TRBJ2-2; size: .; CDR3: CATSDSGTGDTGELFF; DNA: TGTGCCACCAGTGATTCCGGGACAGGGGACACCGGGGAGCTGTTTTTT
V: TRBV30; D: .; J: TRBJ2-5; size: .; CDR3: CAWRRETQYF; DNA: TGTGCCTGGAGGAGGGAGACCCAGTACTTC
V: TRBV18; D: TRBD1; J: TRBJ1-5; size: .; CDR3: CASSGETGGDQPQHF; DNA: TGTGCCAGCTCAGGCGAGACAGGGGGCGACCAGCCCCAGCATTTT
V: TRBV23-1; D: .; J: TRBJ2-2; size: .; CDR3: CASSQRTPGSNTGELFF; DNA: TGCGCCAGCAGTCAGCGGACCCCGGGGTCTAACACCGGGGAGCTGTTTTTT
V: TRBV20-1; D: .; J: TRBJ1-1; size: .; CDR3: CSASGDTEAFF; DNA: TGCAGTGCTAGTGGGGACACTGAAGCTTTCTTT
V: TRBV30; D: .; J: TRBJ1-4; size: .; CDR3: CAWSGGTSTNEKLFF; DNA: TGTGCCTGGAGTGGTGGAACATCAACTAATGAAAAACTGTTTTTT
V: TRBV3-1; D: .; J: TRBJ2-3; size: .; CDR3: CASSQGTNTQYF; DNA: TGTGCCAGCAGCCAAGGCACCAATACGCAGTATTTT
V: TRBV2; D: .; J: TRBJ2-2; size: .; CDR3: CASSYLGESTGELFF; DNA: TGTGCCAGCAGTTACCTCGGGGAGAGTACCGGGGAGCTGTTTTTT
V: TRBV29-1; D: .; J: TRBJ2-7; size: .; CDR3: CSVRETYEQYF; DNA: TGCAGCGTTAGGGAGACCTACGAGCAGTACTTC
V: TRBV27; D: .; J: TRBJ2-1; size: .; CDR3: CARRVSGGYTYNEQFF; DNA: TGTGCCAGACGCGTGTCGGGCGGGTACACTTACAATGAGCAGTTCTTC
V: TRBV12-3/TRBV12-4; D: .; J: TRBJ1-1; size: .; CDR3: CASSAGTRNTEAFF; DNA: TGTGCCAGCAGTGCAGGGACACGAAACACTGAAGCTTTCTTT
V: TRBV9; D: .; J: TRBJ1-4; size: .; CDR3: CASSVRLGGVEEKLFF; DNA: TGTGCCAGCAGCGTTCGTCTGGGGGGAGTGGAAGAAAAACTGTTTTTT
V: TRBV14; D: .; J: TRBJ2-2; size: few; CDR3: CASSQGVAGELFF; DNA: TGTGCCAGCAGCCAAGGGGTCGCCGGGGAGCTGTTTTTT
V: TRBV6-1; D: .; J: TRBJ1-4; size: .; CDR3: CASSLHYRQQYNEKLFF; DNA: TGTGCCAGCAGCCTCCATTATAGACAGCAATATAATGAAAAACTGTTTTTT
V: TRBV20-1; D: TRBD2; J: TRBJ2-3; size: .; CDR3: CSAPGLAGGSDTQYF; DNA: TGCAGTGCCCCCGGACTAGCGGGAGGATCAGATACGCAGTATTTT
V: TRBV4-2; D: .; J: TRBJ1-2; size: .; CDR3: CASSQDLRDVYGYTF; DNA: TGTGCCAGCAGCCAAGATTTGAGGGACGTCTATGGCTACACCTTC
V: TRBV3-1; D: .; J: TRBJ2-1; size: .; CDR3: CASSQSRGNEQFF; DNA: TGTGCCAGCAGCCAATCCCGGGGAAATGAGCAGTTCTTC
V: TRBV2; D: .; J: TRBJ1-1; size: .; CDR3: CASGQTVNTEAFF; DNA: TGTGCCAGCGGGCAGACAGTGAACACTGAAGCTTTCTTT